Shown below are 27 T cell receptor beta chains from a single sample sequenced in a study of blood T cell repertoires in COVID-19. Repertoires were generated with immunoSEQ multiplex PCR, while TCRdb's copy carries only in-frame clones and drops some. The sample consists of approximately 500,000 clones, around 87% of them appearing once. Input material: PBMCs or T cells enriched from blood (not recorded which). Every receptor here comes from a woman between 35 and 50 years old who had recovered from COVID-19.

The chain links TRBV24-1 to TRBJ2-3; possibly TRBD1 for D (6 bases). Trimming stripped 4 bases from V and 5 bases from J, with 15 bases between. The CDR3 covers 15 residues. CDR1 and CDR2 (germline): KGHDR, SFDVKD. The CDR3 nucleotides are TGTGCCACCAGTGACTCCAATGAGGGGGAAGATACGCAGTATTTT. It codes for CATSDSNEGEDTQYF.

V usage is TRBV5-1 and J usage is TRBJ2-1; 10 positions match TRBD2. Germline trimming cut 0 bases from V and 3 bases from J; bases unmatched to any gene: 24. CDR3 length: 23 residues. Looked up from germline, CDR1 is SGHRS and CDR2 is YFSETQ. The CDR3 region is CASSLETASRGRAGGHLYNEQFF. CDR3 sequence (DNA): TGCGCCAGCAGCTTGGAGACGGCGTCTCGGGGAAGAGCGGGAGGGCATCTCTACAATGAGCAGTTCTTC.

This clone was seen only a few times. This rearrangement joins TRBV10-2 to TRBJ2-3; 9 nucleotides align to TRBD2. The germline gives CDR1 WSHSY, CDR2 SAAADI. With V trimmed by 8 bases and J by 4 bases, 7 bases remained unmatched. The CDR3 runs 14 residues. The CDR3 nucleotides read TGCGCCAGCGGGGTAGCGGGAGACCCAGATACGCAGTATTTT. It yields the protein CASGVAGDPDTQYF.

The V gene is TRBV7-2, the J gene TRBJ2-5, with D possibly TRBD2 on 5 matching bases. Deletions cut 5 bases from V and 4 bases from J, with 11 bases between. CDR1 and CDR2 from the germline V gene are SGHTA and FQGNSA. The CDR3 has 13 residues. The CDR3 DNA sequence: TGTGCCAGCAGCCCGGGATTGCGAGAGACCCAGTACTTC. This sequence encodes CASSPGLRETQYF.

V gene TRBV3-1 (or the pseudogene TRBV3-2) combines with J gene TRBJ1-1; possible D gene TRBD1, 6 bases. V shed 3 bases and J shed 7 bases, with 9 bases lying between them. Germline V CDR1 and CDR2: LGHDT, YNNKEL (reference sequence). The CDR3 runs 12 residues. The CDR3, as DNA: TGTGCCAGCAGCCACGGACAGATTGAAGCTTTCTTT. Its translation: CASSHGQIEAFF.

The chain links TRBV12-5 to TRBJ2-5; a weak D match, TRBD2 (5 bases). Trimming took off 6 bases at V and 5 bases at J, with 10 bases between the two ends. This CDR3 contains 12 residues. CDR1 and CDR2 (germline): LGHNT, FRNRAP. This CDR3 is CASGHWRETQYF. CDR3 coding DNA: TGTGCTAGTGGACACTGGAGGGAGACCCAGTACTTC.

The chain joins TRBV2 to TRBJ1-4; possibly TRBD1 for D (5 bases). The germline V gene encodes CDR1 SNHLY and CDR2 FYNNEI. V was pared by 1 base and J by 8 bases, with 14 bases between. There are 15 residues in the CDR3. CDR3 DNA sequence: TGTGCCAGCAGTGAAGGGGAGGGGCTTTGGGAAAAACTGTTTTTT. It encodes CASSEGEGLWEKLFF.

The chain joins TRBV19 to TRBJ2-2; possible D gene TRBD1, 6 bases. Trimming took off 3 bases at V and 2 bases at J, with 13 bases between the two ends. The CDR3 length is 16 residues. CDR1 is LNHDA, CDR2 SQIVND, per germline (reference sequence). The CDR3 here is CASSIMPGANTGELFF. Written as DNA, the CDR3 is TGTGCCAGTAGTATCATGCCAGGGGCTAACACCGGGGAGCTGTTTTTT. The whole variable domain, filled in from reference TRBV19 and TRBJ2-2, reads DGGITQSPKYLFRKEGQNVTLSCEQNLNHDAMYWYRQDPGQGLRLIYYSQIVNDFQKGDIAEGYSVSREKKESFPLTVTSAQKNPTAFYLCASSIMPGANTGELFFGEGSRLTVL.

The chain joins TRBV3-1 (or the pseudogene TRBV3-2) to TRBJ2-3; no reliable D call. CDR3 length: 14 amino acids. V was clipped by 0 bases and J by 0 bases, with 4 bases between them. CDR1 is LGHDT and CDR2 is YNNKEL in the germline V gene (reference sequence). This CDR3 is CASSQEASTDTQYF. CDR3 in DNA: TGTGCCAGCAGCCAAGAAGCAAGCACAGATACGCAGTATTTT.

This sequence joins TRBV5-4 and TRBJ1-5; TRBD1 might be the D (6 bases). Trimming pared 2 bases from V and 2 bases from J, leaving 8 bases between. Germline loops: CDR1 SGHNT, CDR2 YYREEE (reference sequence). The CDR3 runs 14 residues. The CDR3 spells CASSLQGGNQPQHF. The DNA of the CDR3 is TGTGCCAGCAGCTTACAGGGAGGCAATCAGCCCCAGCATTTT. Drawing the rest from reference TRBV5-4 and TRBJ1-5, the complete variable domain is ETGVTQSPTHLIKTRGQQVTLRCSSQSGHNTVSWYQQALGQGPQFIFQYYREEENGRGNFPPRFSGLQFPNYSSELNVNALELDDSALYLCASSLQGGNQPQHFGDGTRLSIL.

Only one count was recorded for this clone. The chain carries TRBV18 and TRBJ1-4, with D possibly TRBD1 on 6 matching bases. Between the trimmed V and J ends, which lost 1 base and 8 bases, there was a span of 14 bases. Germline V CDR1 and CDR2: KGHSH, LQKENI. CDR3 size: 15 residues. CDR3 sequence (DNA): TGTGCCAGCTCACCACTTTCGGGACACTCCGAAAAACTGTTTTTT. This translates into CASSPLSGHSEKLFF.

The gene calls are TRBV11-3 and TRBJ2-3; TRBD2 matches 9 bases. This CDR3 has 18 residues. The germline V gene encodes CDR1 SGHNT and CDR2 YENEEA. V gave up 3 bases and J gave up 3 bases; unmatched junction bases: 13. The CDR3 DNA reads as TGTGCCAGCAGCTTCGGCCCCCGACTAGCGGAGATTACAGATACGCAGTATTTT. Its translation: CASSFGPRLAEITDTQYF.

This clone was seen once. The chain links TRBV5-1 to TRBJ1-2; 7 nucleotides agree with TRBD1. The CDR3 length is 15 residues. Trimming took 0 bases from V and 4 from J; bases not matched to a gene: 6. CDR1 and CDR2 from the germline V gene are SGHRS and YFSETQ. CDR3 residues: CASSLGGQPVYGYTF. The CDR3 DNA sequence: TGCGCCAGCAGCTTGGGGGGACAGCCCGTCTATGGCTACACCTTC.

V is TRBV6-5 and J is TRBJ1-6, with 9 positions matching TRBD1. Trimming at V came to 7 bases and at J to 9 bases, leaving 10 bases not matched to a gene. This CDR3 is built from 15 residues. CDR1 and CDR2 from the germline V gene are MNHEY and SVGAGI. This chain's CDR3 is CASTFLGTGISPLHF. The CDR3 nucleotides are TGTGCCAGCACTTTTCTCGGGACAGGGATTTCACCCCTCCACTTT.

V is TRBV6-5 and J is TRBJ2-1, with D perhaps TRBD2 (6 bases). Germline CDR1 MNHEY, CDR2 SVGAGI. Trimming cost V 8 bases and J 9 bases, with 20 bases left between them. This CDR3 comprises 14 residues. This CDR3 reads CASGLAGRTGEQFF. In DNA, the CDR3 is TGTGCCAGCGGATTGGCCGGGAGAACGGGTGAGCAGTTCTTC.

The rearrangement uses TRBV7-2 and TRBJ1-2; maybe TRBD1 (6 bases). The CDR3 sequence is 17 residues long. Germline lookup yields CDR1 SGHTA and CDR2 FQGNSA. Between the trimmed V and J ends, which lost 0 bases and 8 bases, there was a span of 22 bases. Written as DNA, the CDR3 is TGTGCCAGCAGCTTAGCCGGGTTTACAGGACAGCCCAGAGGCTACACCTTC. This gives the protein CASSLAGFTGQPRGYTF.

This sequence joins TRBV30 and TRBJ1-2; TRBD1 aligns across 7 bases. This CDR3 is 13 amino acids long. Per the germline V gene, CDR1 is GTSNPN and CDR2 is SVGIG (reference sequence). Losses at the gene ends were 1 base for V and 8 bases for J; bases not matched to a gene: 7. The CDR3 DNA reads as TGTGCCTGGAGTGGAGAAGGGGGCGACGGCTACACCTTC. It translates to CAWSGEGGDGYTF.

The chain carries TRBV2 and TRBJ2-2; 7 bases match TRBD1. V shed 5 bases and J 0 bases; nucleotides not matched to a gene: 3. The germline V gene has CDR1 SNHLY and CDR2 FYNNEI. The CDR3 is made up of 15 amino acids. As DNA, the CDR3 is TGTGCCAGCAGTAAACAGGGGACGAACACCGGGGAGCTGTTTTTT. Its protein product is CASSKQGTNTGELFF.

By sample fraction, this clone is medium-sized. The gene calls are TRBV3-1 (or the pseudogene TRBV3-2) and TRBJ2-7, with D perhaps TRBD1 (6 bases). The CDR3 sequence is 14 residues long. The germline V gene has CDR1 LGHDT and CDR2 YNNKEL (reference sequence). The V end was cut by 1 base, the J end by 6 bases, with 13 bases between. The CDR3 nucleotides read TGTGCCAGCAGCCAAGTCAGGGGCCGGGGCGAGCAGTACTTC. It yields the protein CASSQVRGRGEQYF.

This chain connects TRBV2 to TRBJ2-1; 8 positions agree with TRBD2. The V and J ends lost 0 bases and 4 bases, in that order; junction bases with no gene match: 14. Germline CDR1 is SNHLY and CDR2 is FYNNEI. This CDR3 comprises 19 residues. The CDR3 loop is CASSEALRSGSPSYNEQFF. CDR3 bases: TGTGCCAGCAGTGAAGCGCTACGGAGCGGGAGTCCTTCGTACAATGAGCAGTTCTTC.

CDR3 amino acids: CASSSEQVMTEAFF. The CDR3 nucleotides read TGTGCCAGCAGCTCTGAACAGGTGATGACTGAAGCTTTCTTT. The chain uses TRBV13 and TRBJ1-1; D possibly corresponds to TRBD1 (5 bases). The germline gives CDR1 PRHDT, CDR2 FYEKMQ (reference sequence). The CDR3 spans 14 residues. V was shortened by 4 bases and J by 5 bases, with 14 bases between the two germline ends.

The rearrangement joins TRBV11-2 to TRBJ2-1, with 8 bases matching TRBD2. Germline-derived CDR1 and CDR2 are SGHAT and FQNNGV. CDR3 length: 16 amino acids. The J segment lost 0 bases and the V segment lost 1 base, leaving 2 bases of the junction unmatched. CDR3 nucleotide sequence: TGTGCCAGCAGCTTAGCGGGGGGGTCCTCCTACAATGAGCAGTTCTTC. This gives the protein CASSLAGGSSYNEQFF.

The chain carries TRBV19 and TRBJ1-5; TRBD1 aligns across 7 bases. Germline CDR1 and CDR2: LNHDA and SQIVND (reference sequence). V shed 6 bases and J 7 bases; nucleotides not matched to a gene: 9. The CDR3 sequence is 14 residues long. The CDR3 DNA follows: TGTGCCAGTAGCATTCTTGACAGGGAACAGCCCCAGCATTTT. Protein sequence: CASSILDREQPQHF.

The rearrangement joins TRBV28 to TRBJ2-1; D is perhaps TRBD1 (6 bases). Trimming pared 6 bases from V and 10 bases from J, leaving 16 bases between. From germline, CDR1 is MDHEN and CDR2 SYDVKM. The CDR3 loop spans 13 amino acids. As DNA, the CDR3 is TGTGCCAGCAGCTCTGACAGGTTTGTGGAGCAGTTCTTC. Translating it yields CASSSDRFVEQFF.

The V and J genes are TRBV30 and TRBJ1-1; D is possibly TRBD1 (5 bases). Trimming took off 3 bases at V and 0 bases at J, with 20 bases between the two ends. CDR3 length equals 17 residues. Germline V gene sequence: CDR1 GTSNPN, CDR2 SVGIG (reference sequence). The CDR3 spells CAWRRLGLYIMNTEAFF. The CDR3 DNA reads TGTGCCTGGAGGCGACTGGGACTGTACATCATGAACACTGAAGCTTTCTTT.

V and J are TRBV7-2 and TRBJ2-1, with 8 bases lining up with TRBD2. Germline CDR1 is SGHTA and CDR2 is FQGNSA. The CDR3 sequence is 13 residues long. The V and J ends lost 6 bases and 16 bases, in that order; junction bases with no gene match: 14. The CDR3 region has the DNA TGTGCCAGCAGGAAAACCGGGACTAGTTCGTTATTCTTC. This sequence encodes CASRKTGTSSLFF.

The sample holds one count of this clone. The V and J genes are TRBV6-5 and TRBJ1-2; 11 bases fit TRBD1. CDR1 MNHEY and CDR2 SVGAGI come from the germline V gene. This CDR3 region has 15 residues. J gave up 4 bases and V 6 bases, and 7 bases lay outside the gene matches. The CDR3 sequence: CASSPGTGGVYGYTF. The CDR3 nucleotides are TGTGCCAGCAGCCCCGGGACAGGGGGAGTCTATGGCTACACCTTC.